The T cell receptor (beta chain) under discussion was sequenced for a study of OX40 agonist ivuxolimab in advanced cancers. Systemic immunosuppression or autoimmune disease history was grounds to exclude patients. General study results and limits: Blood T cells, both CD4+ and CD8+, expanded clonally by week 6 at 0.1 to 3.0 mg/kg.

For this clone: The target antigen is unknown.

The CDR3 extends over 12 amino acids. CDR1 is MDHEN and CDR2 is SYDVKM in the germline V gene. Trimming removed 2 bases from V and 7 bases from J, with 8 bases in between. Sequenced by immunoSEQ multiplex PCR; TCRdb stores in-frame clones only, minus some. The table has roughly 100,000 clones, about 90% seen once. The sequencing here drew on CD4+ or CD8+ T cells sorted from blood, taken in a trial of the OX40 agonist ivuxolimab. The V gene is TRBV28, the J gene TRBJ1-1; D unresolved. This receptor was identified in an adult with an advanced solid tumor such as melanoma, head and neck, liver or kidney cancer. CDR3 nucleotide sequence: TGTGCCAGCAGTTTAATGAATAATGAAGCTTTCTTT. Protein product: CASSLMNNEAFF.